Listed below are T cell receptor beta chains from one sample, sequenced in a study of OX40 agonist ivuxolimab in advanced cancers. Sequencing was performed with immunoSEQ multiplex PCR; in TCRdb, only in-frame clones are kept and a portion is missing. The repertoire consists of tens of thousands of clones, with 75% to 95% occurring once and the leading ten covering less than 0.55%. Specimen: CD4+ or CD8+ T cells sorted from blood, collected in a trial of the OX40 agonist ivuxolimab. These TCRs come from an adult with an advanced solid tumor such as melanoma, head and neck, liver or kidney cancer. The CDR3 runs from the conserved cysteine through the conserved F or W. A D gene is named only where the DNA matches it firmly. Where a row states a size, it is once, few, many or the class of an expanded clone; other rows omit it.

TGTGCCTGGAGTCCATCCTCCCTTTTTCAGCCCCAGCATTTT CAWSPSSLFQPQHF - TRBV30 - TRBJ1-5
TGTGCCAGCAGCCGAGACAGGGTAGGCAATCAGCCCCAGCATTTT CASSRDRVGNQPQHF TRBD1 TRBV6-5 - TRBJ1-5
TGTGCCAGCAGCTCTCAGGGGGTCACCCAAGAGACCCAGTACTTC CASSSQGVTQETQYF TRBD1 TRBV28 - TRBJ2-5
TGTGCCAGCAGGGGTGGCGGCTACACCTTC CASRGGGYTF - TRBV28 - TRBJ1-2
TGTGCCAGCAGTGAAAGCCGGGGACAGGGTGATAATCAGCCCCAGCATTTT CASSESRGQGDNQPQHF TRBD1 TRBV6-1 - TRBJ1-5
TGTGCCAGCAGTTCCCAAGAGACCCAGTACTTC CASSSQETQYF - TRBV11-3 - TRBJ2-5
TGTGTTATTACAAGGGGGGACACCGGGGAGCTGTTTTTT CVITRGDTGELFF - TRBV6-1 few TRBJ2-2
TGTGCCAGCAGTGAAGCTCCCGCGGTGGGAAAGACCCAGTACTTC CASSEAPAVGKTQYF - TRBV2 - TRBJ2-5
TGTGCCAGCAATCAGGGCACAACTAATGAAAAACTGTTTTTT CASNQGTTNEKLFF - TRBV28 once TRBJ1-4
TGCAGCCACGGGGGGGTGGGACAGGCCCCCTGGGAGCAGTACTTC CSHGGVGQAPWEQYF - TRBV29-1 - TRBJ2-7
TGTGCCAGCAGTTTTACTACAGGGTTGGGAGGGACCTACAATGAGCAGTTCTTC CASSFTTGLGGTYNEQFF - TRBV2 - TRBJ2-1
TGTGCCAGCAGCGTAGTTCCCGGTGAGCAGTTCTTC CASSVVPGEQFF - TRBV9 - TRBJ2-1
TGTGCCAGCAGTTTGTCATCAACTAATGAAAAACTGTTTTTT CASSLSSTNEKLFF - TRBV2 - TRBJ1-4
TGTGCCGCCCTCCCCCAGTCTAGCGGATTCACAGATACGCAGTATTTT CAALPQSSGFTDTQYF TRBD2 TRBV10-3 - TRBJ2-3
TGTGCCAGCAGCTTCCCTATGGCGCTCTCCGAGCAGTACTTC CASSFPMALSEQYF - TRBV7-2 - TRBJ2-7
TGTGCCAGTACGTCGCAGACCGGTTCTGGTGGCTACACCTTC CASTSQTGSGGYTF - TRBV19 - TRBJ1-2
TGTGCCAGCAGACTGGCGAGGCGAGGCTCTGGAAACACCATATATTTT CASRLARRGSGNTIYF - TRBV28 - TRBJ1-3
TGTGCCAGCAGCGCCGACTCAGGAAACACCATATATTTT CASSADSGNTIYF - TRBV9 few TRBJ1-3
TGTGCCAGTAGGGACAGTAACACTGAAGCTTTCTTT CASRDSNTEAFF - TRBV19 - TRBJ1-1
TGTGCCAGCAGTTTAGTCCCCGGGGTTAGAGAAAAACTGTTTTTT CASSLVPGVREKLFF - TRBV28 - TRBJ1-4
TGCGCCAGCAGCCAAGAAGCGGGAGGCCCCCAGGGTGAGCAGTTCTTC CASSQEAGGPQGEQFF TRBD2 TRBV4-1 - TRBJ2-1
TGCGCCAGCAGCCAAGAGGGGGACAGGGGTATCCCAGATACGCAGTATTTT CASSQEGDRGIPDTQYF TRBD1 TRBV4-1 - TRBJ2-3
TGTGCCAGCAGCTTCCAGGGGGCGGGGCAGCCCCAGCATTTT CASSFQGAGQPQHF TRBD1 TRBV28 - TRBJ1-5
TGCGCCAGCAGCTTGGGGGGGACAGCGAACACTGAAGCTTTCTTT CASSLGGTANTEAFF TRBD1 TRBV5-1 - TRBJ1-1
TGCAGCGTTGGGAGGACCTCCTACGAGCAGTACTTC CSVGRTSYEQYF - TRBV29-1 - TRBJ2-7
TGTGCCAGCAGTTACTCGGGCCTTTCCGAGCAGTACTTC CASSYSGLSEQYF - TRBV6-6 few TRBJ2-7
TGCGCCAGCAGCTTGGCCTGGGACAGCTACGAGCAGCACTTC CASSLAWDSYEQHF TRBD1 TRBV5-1 - TRBJ2-7
TGTGCCAGTAGAAAGGAGGGGGCGATCAGGAACTATGGCTACACCTTC CASRKEGAIRNYGYTF TRBD1 TRBV19 - TRBJ1-2
TGCGCCAGCAGCCAAGAACGGGCTTTCACAGATACGCAGTATTTT CASSQERAFTDTQYF - TRBV4-1 - TRBJ2-3
TGTGCCAGCAGCTTACTGGCTACACCCCCAAATACGCAGTATTTT CASSLLATPPNTQYF - TRBV7-9 - TRBJ2-3
TGTGCCAGCAGTTACGGGGCAGGGGGTAACACTGAAGCTTTCTTT CASSYGAGGNTEAFF TRBD1 TRBV6-5 - TRBJ1-1
TGTGCCAGCAGTGGGACTAGCGGGAGGGCCTACAATGAGCAGTTCTTC CASSGTSGRAYNEQFF TRBD2 TRBV6-1 - TRBJ2-1
TGTGCCAGCAGTTTTGGAGGGGATTTGAACACTGAAGCTTTCTTT CASSFGGDLNTEAFF - TRBV28 - TRBJ1-1
TGTGCCAGCAGTGGGCCTTTGGGGGTGGACACCGGGGAGCTGTTTTTT CASSGPLGVDTGELFF - TRBV28 - TRBJ2-2
TGTGCCAGTAGTAGCCCCCCGGACAGGGGGCGGCAACGTCAGCCCCAGCATTTT CASSSPPDRGRQRQPQHF TRBD1 TRBV19 - TRBJ1-5
TGCGCCAGCAGGGGTAGCAATCAGCCCCAGCATTTT CASRGSNQPQHF - TRBV5-1 few TRBJ1-5
TGTGCCAGCAGCTTAGTGGGTAATGAAAAACTGTTTTTT CASSLVGNEKLFF - TRBV7-8 - TRBJ1-4
TGTGCCATCCCCAGTTTTGCTGGGTCCGGGGAGCTGTTTTTT CAIPSFAGSGELFF - TRBV10-3 - TRBJ2-2
TGCAGCGTTGATTTGGGGGCGAACACTGAAGCTTTCTTT CSVDLGANTEAFF - TRBV29-1 - TRBJ1-1
TGTGCCAGCAGCTTCTTTGCGGGCGGGTACAATGAGCAGTTCTTC CASSFFAGGYNEQFF - TRBV7-9 - TRBJ2-1
TGTGCCTGGAGTGCCACCACTTGGACTAGCGGGGGGGTGGAGACCCAGTACTTC CAWSATTWTSGGVETQYF TRBD2 TRBV30 once TRBJ2-5
TGTGCCATCAGTGAGGGCGGGTTCCAGTACTTC CAISEGGFQYF - TRBV10-3 - TRBJ2-5
TGTGCCAGCAGGTTAGCGGGGGGGCCAAATACGCAGTATTTT CASRLAGGPNTQYF TRBD2 TRBV2 - TRBJ2-3
TGTGCCACCAGCAGAGTCCCGGGGGCTGGGAAAAACATTCAGTACTTC CATSRVPGAGKNIQYF - TRBV15 - TRBJ2-4
TGTGCCAGCAGCCCAAGCGCGACACCCTACAATGAGCAGTTCTTC CASSPSATPYNEQFF - TRBV7-6 - TRBJ2-1
TGTGCCAGCAGCATCGACAGGGGCCCATCAGCTAACTATGGCTACACCTTC CASSIDRGPSANYGYTF TRBD1 TRBV7-8 - TRBJ1-2
TGTGCCAGTAGTATAGAGGGCGGGAGAAGGAATGAGCAGTTCTTC CASSIEGGRRNEQFF TRBD2 TRBV19 - TRBJ2-1
TGCGCCAGCAGCCGCTGGGACCCTCCTTTCGAGCAGTACTTC CASSRWDPPFEQYF - TRBV4-1 - TRBJ2-7
TGTGCCAGCAGCTTGAGGGACGGGATCTACGAGCAGTACTTC CASSLRDGIYEQYF - TRBV5-4 - TRBJ2-7
TGCGCCAGCAGTGCCCCCTCCGGGGGACGAGTATACAATGAGCAGTTCTTC CASSAPSGGRVYNEQFF - TRBV10-1 - TRBJ2-1
TGCGCCAGCAGCCAAGAAGGGCTGGGGGGTTCACCCCTCCACTTT CASSQEGLGGSPLHF - TRBV4-1 few TRBJ1-6
TGTGCCAGCAGTGTGGACAGGGGGGGCTATGGCTACACCTTC CASSVDRGGYGYTF TRBD1 TRBV6-1 few TRBJ1-2
TGTGCCAGCAAGTTGGGGCGGCTGGAGCAGTTCTTC CASKLGRLEQFF - TRBV2 - TRBJ2-1
TGTGCCAGCAGCAAATCGGACACCTCATTCTACAATGAGCAGTTCTTC CASSKSDTSFYNEQFF - TRBV21-1 - TRBJ2-1
TGTGCCAGCAGTTTGGGGGGGGCGAGCGGCTACACCTTC CASSLGGASGYTF - TRBV28 - TRBJ1-2